This entry concerns a single T cell receptor (beta chain). The sample comes from a study of human thymus T cells. TCRdb's copy holds only in-frame clones and misses some; the assay was immunoSEQ multiplex PCR. The sample holds roughly 130,000 clones; over 85% are singletons and the top ten take around 0.025%. Resections from corrective heart surgery supplied the thymus tissue. Donation was from healthy Finnish infants who were having corrective surgery that addressed congenital heart defects. Trimming removed 7 bases from V and 8 bases from J, with 17 bases in between. The CDR3 loop spans 13 amino acids. The germline gives CDR1 SGHDN, CDR2 FVKESK.

This chain joins TRBV14 and TRBJ1-1; D is ambiguous. Sequencing input: thymus tissue. This receptor was taken from a boy under two years old with a congenital heart defect but otherwise immunologically healthy. As DNA, the CDR3 is TGTGCCAGCAATCCAAGCGGGCAGATAGAAGCTTTCTTT. Its translation is CASNPSGQIEAFF.